The 27 T cell receptor beta chains presented below share a single source sample, sequenced in a study of blood T cell repertoires in COVID-19. Data came from immunoSEQ multiplex PCR; TCRdb stores just in-frame clones and leaves some out. The sample lists approximately 130,000 clones; around four fifths were seen once. The sequenced sample consisted of peripheral blood. Receptors originate from a human donor in a cohort sampled during active COVID-19.

The CDR3 is CASSSIQGSGELFF. The CDR3 nucleotides read TGTGCCAGCAGTTCGATACAGGGATCCGGGGAGCTGTTTTTT. The V and J genes are TRBV27 and TRBJ2-2, with D maybe TRBD1 (6 bases). Germline CDR1 reads MNHEY; CDR2 reads SMNVEV (reference sequence). The CDR3 has 14 amino acids. V was clipped by 4 bases and J by 6 bases, with 12 bases between them.

V usage is TRBV7-9 and J usage is TRBJ2-3, with D perhaps TRBD1 (6 bases). V was trimmed by 5 bases and J by 5 bases, leaving 11 bases between them. Germline CDR1 SEHNR, CDR2 FQNEAQ (reference sequence). The CDR3 runs 13 residues. The CDR3 region is CASSVTGLDTQYF. CDR3 bases: TGTGCCAGCAGCGTTACAGGGCTAGATACGCAGTATTTT. Full variable domain (rest looked up from reference TRBV7-9 and TRBJ2-3): DTGVSQNPRHKITKRGQNVTFRCDPISEHNRLYWYRQTLGQGPEFLTYFQNEAQLEKSRLLSDRFSAERPKGSFSTLEIQRTEQGDSAMYLCASSVTGLDTQYFGPGTRLTVL.

The chain links TRBV5-1 to TRBJ2-5; 8 bases align to TRBD2. The V and J ends lost 7 bases and 5 bases, in that order; junction bases with no gene match: 4. The V gene's germline CDR1 is SGHRS and CDR2 YFSETQ. CDR3 length equals 12 residues. This CDR3 reads CASHASGETQYF. The CDR3 DNA sequence: TGCGCCAGCCATGCTAGCGGGGAGACCCAGTACTTC.

V usage is TRBV15 and J usage is TRBJ2-7; D call uncertain. V lost 0 bases and J lost 6, with 12 bases in between. This CDR3 is 14 amino acids long. The V gene's germline CDR1 is LNHNV and CDR2 YYDKDF (reference sequence). CDR3 nucleotide sequence: TGTGCCACCAGCAGAGATCCGCAGAAGCGCGAGCAGTACTTC. It codes for CATSRDPQKREQYF. Drawing the rest from reference TRBV15 and TRBJ2-7, the complete variable domain is DAMVIQNPRYQVTQFGKPVTLSCSQTLNHNVMYWYQQKSSQAPKLLFHYYDKDFNNEADTPDNFQSRRPNTSFCFLDIRSPGLGDTAMYLCATSRDPQKREQYFGPGTRLTVT.

The chain employs TRBV7-8 and TRBJ1-4, with 8 nucleotides matching TRBD1. V was clipped by 2 bases and J by 6 bases; unmatched bases: 11. The CDR3 is 17 residues long. Germline CDR1 is SGHVS and CDR2 is FQNEAQ. This chain's CDR3 is CASSLTGGSYADEKLFF. The CDR3 DNA sequence: TGTGCCAGCAGCTTAACAGGGGGGAGTTATGCGGATGAAAAACTGTTTTTT. Combining the CDR3 with reference TRBV7-8 and TRBJ1-4 gives the whole variable domain GAGVSQSPRYKVAKRGQDVALRCDPISGHVSLFWYQQALGQGPEFLTYFQNEAQLDKSGLPSDRFFAERPEGSVSTLKIQRTQQEDSAVYLCASSLTGGSYADEKLFFGSGTQLSVL.

This chain connects TRBV19 to TRBJ1-6; D possibly corresponds to TRBD1 (6 bases). Trimming cost V 6 bases and J 10 bases, with 19 bases left between them. Germline loops: CDR1 LNHDA, CDR2 SQIVND (reference sequence). The CDR3 totals 15 residues. CDR3 DNA sequence: TGTGCCAGTAGCCGCGAGAGACAGGAAAACTCACCCCTCCACTTT. Amino acids: CASSRERQENSPLHF.

The chain uses TRBV11-2 and TRBJ2-3; 9 bases line up with TRBD1. This CDR3 is 17 amino acids long. Trimming at V came to 3 bases and at J to 3 bases, leaving 10 bases not matched to a gene. Germline V gene data show CDR1 as SGHAT and CDR2 as FQNNGV. CDR3 amino acids: CASSFPEQGAPTDTQYF. DNA for the CDR3: TGTGCCAGCAGCTTCCCGGAACAGGGGGCGCCTACAGATACGCAGTATTTT. Variable domain in full (rest from reference TRBV11-2 and TRBJ2-3): EAGVAQSPRYKIIEKRQSVAFWCNPISGHATLYWYQQILGQGPKLLIQFQNNGVVDDSQLPKDRFSAERLKGVDSTLKIQPAKLEDSAVYLCASSFPEQGAPTDTQYFGPGTRLTVL.

This chain uses TRBV6-5 with TRBJ1-1; TRBD1 matches at 7 bases. The germline V gene has CDR1 MNHEY and CDR2 SVGAGI. V shed 6 bases and J 0 bases; nucleotides not matched to a gene: 7. The CDR3 is made up of 15 amino acids. CDR3 protein: CASRGQALLNTEAFF. The CDR3 bases are TGTGCCAGCAGAGGACAGGCCTTACTGAACACTGAAGCTTTCTTT.

This sequence joins TRBV9 and TRBJ2-5, with D uncertain. The CDR3 length is 14 residues. Trimming removed 0 bases at V and 6 bases at J, with 12 bases between. From germline, CDR1 is SGDLS and CDR2 YYNGEE. The CDR3 reads CASSVGLPRKTQYF. The CDR3 region has the DNA TGTGCCAGCAGCGTAGGGTTGCCGAGAAAGACCCAGTACTTC.

The chain carries TRBV5-1 and TRBJ2-4; tentatively, D is TRBD2 (5 bases). CDR1 and CDR2 from the germline V gene are SGHRS and YFSETQ. The CDR3 is 13 amino acids. Trimming stripped 0 bases from V and 8 bases from J, with 9 bases between. The CDR3 DNA reads as TGCGCCAGCAGCTTGGCCGAGGGTCACATTCAGTACTTC. This translates into CASSLAEGHIQYF.

The rearrangement links TRBV18 to TRBJ2-7; 7 positions agree with TRBD1. The germline CDR1 and CDR2 sequences are KGHSH and LQKENI. V lost 3 bases to trimming and J lost 4 bases; unmatched junction nucleotides: 9. This CDR3 is 15 amino acids long. CDR3 amino acids: CASSPYGTASYEQYF. DNA for the CDR3: TGTGCCAGCTCACCCTACGGGACAGCTTCGTACGAGCAGTACTTC.

The chain employs TRBV2 and TRBJ2-5; unclear D gene. The CDR3 loop spans 13 amino acids. With 4 bases removed from V and 2 bases from J, the gap between germline ends came to 8 bases. The germline gives CDR1 SNHLY, CDR2 FYNNEI. The CDR3 loop is CASSGNSQETQYF. Here the CDR3 DNA reads TGTGCCAGCAGTGGTAACAGTCAAGAGACCCAGTACTTC.

The genes are TRBV5-1 and TRBJ1-1; weak D call: TRBD1 (5 bases). With 0 bases removed from V and 1 base from J, the gap between germline ends came to 7 bases. The CDR3 spans 14 residues. Per the germline V gene, CDR1 is SGHRS and CDR2 is YFSETQ. CDR3 residues: CASSLGTGNTEAFF. As DNA, the CDR3 is TGCGCCAGCAGCTTGGGTACAGGGAACACTGAAGCTTTCTTT. The full variable domain, completed using reference TRBV5-1 and TRBJ1-1, is KAGVTQTPRYLIKTRGQQVTLSCSPISGHRSVSWYQQTPGQGLQFLFEYFSETQRNKGNFPGRFSGRQFSNSRSEMNVSTLELGDSALYLCASSLGTGNTEAFFGQGTRLTVV.

The J gene is TRBJ2-5, the V gene TRBV12-3 or TRBV12-4, with TRBD2 matching over 10 bases. V shed 8 bases, J shed 5 bases, and the junction held 5 bases outside the gene matches. The CDR3 sequence is 13 residues long. The CDR3, as DNA: TGTGCCAGCTCTAGCGGGGGTGGGGAGACCCAGTACTTC. The encoded protein is CASSSGGGETQYF.

This chain uses TRBV11-3 with TRBJ2-7, with TRBD2 identical over 8 bases. The germline gives CDR1 SGHNT, CDR2 YENEEA. This CDR3 has 13 residues. V lost 11 bases to trimming and J lost 3 bases; unmatched junction nucleotides: 9. CDR3 in DNA: TGTGCCGGTGATATCGCGGGGGGCTACGAGCAGTACTTC. It yields the protein CAGDIAGGYEQYF. Full variable domain (missing parts from reference TRBV11-3 and TRBJ2-7): EAGVVQSPRYKIIEKKQPVAFWCNPISGHNTLYWYLQNLGQGPELLIRYENEEAVDDSQLPKDRFSAERLKGVDSTLKIQPAELGDSAVYLCAGDIAGGYEQYFGPGTRLTVT.

The gene calls are TRBV7-9 and TRBJ1-6; D uncertain. Germline values: CDR1 SEHNR, CDR2 FQNEAQ (reference sequence). Trimming took 7 bases from V and 0 from J, leaving 10 bases between them. The CDR3 is 15 residues long. The CDR3 loop reads CASTSWSSYNSPLHF. The DNA for the CDR3 is TGTGCCAGCACTTCGTGGAGCTCCTATAATTCACCCCTCCACTTT.

This clone was observed a single time. The rearrangement uses TRBV7-9 and TRBJ2-5; 10 bases map to TRBD1. Germline CDR1 reads SEHNR; CDR2 reads FQNEAQ (reference sequence). The CDR3 totals 16 residues. J lost 1 base, V lost 5 bases, and 7 bases had no gene match. CDR3 protein: CASSQLGQGFQETQYF. CDR3 nucleotides: TGTGCCAGCAGCCAATTGGGACAGGGGTTCCAAGAGACCCAGTACTTC.

In nucleotides, the CDR3 is TGTGCCAGCTCACCCCGACAGACCACGGACGAGCAGTACTTC. It specifies CASSPRQTTDEQYF. This chain connects TRBV18 to TRBJ2-7; possibly TRBD1 for D (5 bases). Germline lookup yields CDR1 KGHSH and CDR2 LQKENI. This CDR3 has 14 amino acids. V dropped 3 bases and J dropped 5 bases, with 14 bases sitting between them. The full variable domain, with the rest looked up from reference TRBV18 and TRBJ2-7, is NAGVMQNPRHLVRRRGQEARLRCSPMKGHSHVYWYRQLPEEGLKFMVYLQKENIIDESGMPKERFSAEFPKEGPSILRIQQVVRGDSAAYFCASSPRQTTDEQYFGPGTRLTVT.

The chain's CDR3 is CSVVRKEANEKLFF. The DNA of the CDR3 is TGCAGCGTTGTGAGAAAGGAGGCGAATGAAAAACTGTTTTTT. The chain couples TRBV29-1 to TRBJ1-4; D gene uncertain. CDR1 is SQVTM, CDR2 ANQGSEA, per germline. The CDR3 spans 14 residues. Deletions cut 4 bases from V and 5 bases from J, with 14 bases between.

This sequence joins TRBV19 and TRBJ2-4; 7 bases are shared with TRBD1. CDR1 and CDR2 from the germline V gene are LNHDA and SQIVND (reference sequence). The CDR3 has 16 residues. Trimming removed 4 bases from V and 0 bases from J; junction bases left unmatched: 6. CDR3 region: CASSTRDSLAKNIQYF. CDR3 coding DNA: TGTGCCAGTAGTACTCGGGACAGCCTAGCCAAAAACATTCAGTACTTC. Supplemented by reference TRBV19 and TRBJ2-4, the full variable domain reads DGGITQSPKYLFRKEGQNVTLSCEQNLNHDAMYWYRQDPGQGLRLIYYSQIVNDFQKGDIAEGYSVSREKKESFPLTVTSAQKNPTAFYLCASSTRDSLAKNIQYFGAGTRLSVL.

The V gene is TRBV5-1, the J gene TRBJ2-2; tentatively, D is TRBD2 (6 bases). Germline loops: CDR1 SGHRS, CDR2 YFSETQ. Deletions cut 4 bases from V and 4 bases from J, with 14 bases between. The CDR3 spans 15 residues. DNA for the CDR3: TGCGCCAGCAGCCGCGGTGGCGGGGTCACCGGGGAGCTGTTTTTT. Translation gives CASSRGGGVTGELFF.

The rearrangement uses TRBV19 and TRBJ1-5; perhaps TRBD1 as D (5 bases). Germline CDR1 is LNHDA and CDR2 is SQIVND (reference sequence). Trimming took off 3 bases at V and 0 bases at J, with 12 bases between the two ends. The CDR3 covers 16 residues. The DNA for the CDR3 is TGTGCCAGTAGTATCCGGCAGGGTCATAGCAATCAGCCCCAGCATTTT. It specifies CASSIRQGHSNQPQHF.

CDR3: CASKRGSHEKLFF. The CDR3 DNA reads as TGTGCCAGCAAGCGGGGCTCCCATGAAAAACTGTTTTTT. This chain uses TRBV19 with TRBJ1-4; the D gene is possibly TRBD1 (5 bases). CDR1 and CDR2 from the germline V gene are LNHDA and SQIVND (reference sequence). V lost 9 bases and J lost 6, with 14 bases in between. The CDR3 sequence is 13 residues long.

V gene TRBV4-1 combines with J gene TRBJ2-2, with 10 bases that match TRBD1. Germline V lookup: CDR1 MGHRA, CDR2 YSYEKL. The length of the CDR3 is 15 residues. The junction had 6 bases not matched to a gene; V was cut back by 4 bases and J by 7 bases. DNA of the CDR3: TGCGCCAGCAGCCGGGAGACAGGGGGCATCGGGGAGCTGTTTTTT. As protein: CASSRETGGIGELFF.

The chain is built from TRBV2 and TRBJ1-6, with TRBD1 as a possible D gene (5 bases). Trimming took off 1 base at V and 0 bases at J, with 16 bases between the two ends. Germline lookup yields CDR1 SNHLY and CDR2 FYNNEI. The CDR3 spans 19 residues. The CDR3, as DNA: TGTGCCAGCAGTGAAGGTCGGGGAGGGGTAAGCTCCTATAATTCACCCCTCCACTTT. Amino acids: CASSEGRGGVSSYNSPLHF.

V is TRBV9 and J is TRBJ1-3; 7 nucleotides match TRBD1. From germline, CDR1 is SGDLS and CDR2 YYNGEE. This CDR3 is 17 amino acids long. V lost 0 bases to trimming and J lost 0 bases; unmatched junction nucleotides: 6. The CDR3 nucleotides are TGTGCCAGCAGCGTAGAGGGGGGACAGTTCTCTGGAAACACCATATATTTT. Amino acid sequence: CASSVEGGQFSGNTIYF.

The CDR3 reads CASSLGPQHDGYTF. The CDR3 DNA sequence: TGTGCCAGCAGCTTGGGCCCACAGCACGACGGCTACACCTTC. The chain has TRBV5-6 and TRBJ1-2; D gene unclear. V was trimmed by 0 bases and J by 8 bases, leaving 14 bases between them. In germline, CDR1 is SGHDT, CDR2 YYEEEE. The CDR3 has 14 residues.